These T cell receptor beta chains were read from a single sample in a study of blood T cell repertoires in COVID-19. Repertoires were generated with immunoSEQ multiplex PCR, while TCRdb's copy carries only in-frame clones and drops some. The sample yields a few hundred thousand clones, approximately 89% seen once. The sequencing input was PBMCs or T cells enriched from blood (not recorded which). These receptors originate from a woman aged 30 to 39 who had recovered from COVID-19. Both conserved end residues are part of each CDR3. The D gene is left open where the match is weak. Clone sizes are given selectively: once, few, many, or a class where the clone is expanded.

v_call	d_call	clone_size	j_call	cdr3_nt	cdr3_aa
TRBV10-3	TRBD2	NA	TRBJ2-3	TGTGCCATCAGTGGACCGGGACTAGCGGACCTAGGGGATACGCAGTATTTT	CAISGPGLADLGDTQYF
TRBV5-4	TRBD1	NA	TRBJ1-1	TGTGCCAGCAGCTTGTCCAGGGGGCAAGGTGAAGCTTTCTTT	CASSLSRGQGEAFF
TRBV3-1/TRBV3-2	NA	NA	TRBJ1-2	TGTGCCAGCAGCCCGTACAGAGCCTATGGCTACACCTTC	CASSPYRAYGYTF
TRBV13	NA	NA	TRBJ2-1	TGTGCCAGCAGCCCAGGGACTTACAATGAGCAGTTCTTC	CASSPGTYNEQFF
TRBV28	NA	NA	TRBJ2-1	TGTGCCAGCAGTTTCCCCCCCGGTGAGCAGTTCTTC	CASSFPPGEQFF
TRBV28	NA	NA	TRBJ1-2	TGTGCCAGCATCCCCGAATGGCCAAACTATGGCTACACCTTC	CASIPEWPNYGYTF
TRBV13	NA	NA	TRBJ1-1	TGTGCCAGCAGCTCGACAGTATTCACTGAAGCTTTCTTT	CASSSTVFTEAFF
TRBV11-2	TRBD2	NA	TRBJ2-7	TGTGCCAGCAGTATCCGGACTAGCGGGAAGGTTAGCTACGAGCAGTACTTC	CASSIRTSGKVSYEQYF
TRBV7-7	NA	NA	TRBJ2-5	TGTGCTAGCAGCCCTCTCCTAGCGCCCCAAGAGACCCAGTACTTC	CASSPLLAPQETQYF
TRBV4-1	NA	NA	TRBJ1-6	TGCGCCAGCAGCCAAGACACCCTGAGCTCCTATAATTCACCCCTCCACTTT	CASSQDTLSSYNSPLHF
TRBV28	TRBD1	NA	TRBJ2-1	TGTGCCAGCAGACTGGCCACGACAGGGGGCTACTACAATGAGCAGTTCTTC	CASRLATTGGYYNEQFF
TRBV6-5	NA	NA	TRBJ2-3	TGTGCCAGCACCAGGTCAAGCACAGATACGCAGTATTTT	CASTRSSTDTQYF
TRBV6-6	NA	NA	TRBJ2-7	TGTGCCAGCAGCCCCCCACCCCGGGAGATTCTCGAGCAGTACTTC	CASSPPPREILEQYF
TRBV4-1	NA	NA	TRBJ2-7	TGCGCCAGCAGCCAAGATAGCTACAGGTCCTACGAGCAGTACTTC	CASSQDSYRSYEQYF
TRBV24-1	NA	NA	TRBJ2-2	TGTGCCACCAGTGACCAGACTAGACCGAACACCGGGGAGCTGTTTTTT	CATSDQTRPNTGELFF
TRBV5-4	TRBD1	NA	TRBJ1-1	TGTGCCAGCGAAGGGCGCCGACAGGGGGTGAAAACTGAAGCTTTCTTT	CASEGRRQGVKTEAFF
TRBV19	TRBD1	once	TRBJ2-7	TGTGCCAGTAGTATCCGACAGGGAATAGGGAGCTACGAGCAGTACTTC	CASSIRQGIGSYEQYF
TRBV27	TRBD1	NA	TRBJ2-7	TGTGCCAGCAGTTACAGGGGCGAGCAGTACTTC	CASSYRGEQYF
TRBV5-1	NA	NA	TRBJ2-7	TGCGCCAGCAGCTATGGACAGCCCTACGAGCAGTACTTC	CASSYGQPYEQYF
TRBV9	TRBD1	NA	TRBJ2-7	TGTGCCAGCAGCGTAGGGGGACAGGGCCCCCAGTACTTC	CASSVGGQGPQYF
TRBV10-1	TRBD1	NA	TRBJ1-1	TGCGCCAGCAGTTCGGGACAGGGCCCGAACACTGAAGCTTTCTTT	CASSSGQGPNTEAFF
TRBV28	NA	NA	TRBJ1-5	TGTGCCAGCAGTCTCCCAACGGGAGGGTGGATTAATCAGCCCCAGCATTTT	CASSLPTGGWINQPQHF
TRBV7-8	TRBD1	NA	TRBJ1-2	TGTGCCAGCAGCCACCGACAGGGGGCGGACTATGGCTACACCTTC	CASSHRQGADYGYTF
TRBV11-3	TRBD1	NA	TRBJ1-1	TGTGCCAGCAGCTTAGTTGAGGGACAGGAGCCTTTCTTT	CASSLVEGQEPFF
TRBV4-3	TRBD1	NA	TRBJ2-7	TGCGCCAGCAGCCAGACAGGGGGATCCTACGAGCAGTACTTC	CASSQTGGSYEQYF
TRBV6-2/TRBV6-3	TRBD2	NA	TRBJ2-1	TGTGCCAGCAGTCCACTAGCGGGGATCCCCAATGAGCAGTTCTTC	CASSPLAGIPNEQFF
TRBV25-1	NA	NA	TRBJ2-7	TGTGCCAGCAGTGACGTGGGGCCTAACTCCTACGAGCAGTACTTC	CASSDVGPNSYEQYF
TRBV27	NA	NA	TRBJ2-3	TGTGCCAGCAGTTTATCCCGGCCAGGAGGGGCAGATACGCAGTATTTT	CASSLSRPGGADTQYF
TRBV25-1	TRBD1	NA	TRBJ2-7	TGTGCCAGCAGTAAATCCGGGACAGGATCCTACGAGCAGTACTTC	CASSKSGTGSYEQYF
TRBV5-1	NA	once	TRBJ1-3	TGCGCCAGCAGCTTCGTCGGACACACGGGGACTGCTGGAAACACCATATATTTT	CASSFVGHTGTAGNTIYF
TRBV5-1	TRBD2	NA	TRBJ2-7	TGCGCCAGCAGCTTGACTAGCGGGAGGGAGTCCTACGAGCAGTACTTC	CASSLTSGRESYEQYF
TRBV12-3/TRBV12-4	NA	NA	TRBJ1-2	TGTGCCAGCAGTTCGAGGGCCGGCTACACCTTC	CASSSRAGYTF
TRBV14	TRBD1	once	TRBJ1-2	TGTGCCAGCAGCCCCACAGGGGAACGCTATGGCTACACCTTC	CASSPTGERYGYTF
TRBV6-6	TRBD1	NA	TRBJ1-2	TGTGCCAGCAGTTCCGATGAGGCACAGGGGAACTATGGCTACACCTTC	CASSSDEAQGNYGYTF
TRBV28	TRBD2	NA	TRBJ2-7	TGTGCCAGCAGTTGGACTAGCCGACATGAGCAGTACTTC	CASSWTSRHEQYF
TRBV5-1	TRBD1	NA	TRBJ1-2	TGCGCCAGCAGCTTGGCCCCGGGACAGGGCTCTTCCTATGGCTACACCTTC	CASSLAPGQGSSYGYTF
TRBV6-5	NA	NA	TRBJ2-1	TGTGCCAGCAGTTTGGGCGGGATGAGGAATGAGCAGTTCTTC	CASSLGGMRNEQFF